The 28 T cell receptor beta chains listed next were all sequenced from one sample in a study of Graves' ophthalmopathy and Graves' hyperthyroidism. Amplifying from RNA transcripts, the study obtained TCR beta CDR3 regions. An initial RT-PCR round employing HTBI primers preceded a second-round multiplex PCR. Each CDR3 protein is one row after TCRdb ran MiXCR on the multiplex PCR reads. The sample contains fewer than 600,000 distinct CDR3 sequences, over 13% of which appear only once. The specimen was blood. Every receptor here comes from a woman aged 25 to 39 with Graves' ophthalmopathy.

A few counts support this clonotype. A read error is possible here, since a much larger clone lies one base away. This chain uses TRBV12-3 or TRBV12-4 with TRBJ1-2; possibly TRBD1 for D (6 bases). The CDR3 sequence is 14 residues long. CDR3 loop: CASSPNLRTAPSNF. The DNA for the CDR3 is TGTGCCAGCAGTCCCAACCTTAGGACAGCCCCGTCCAACTTC.

This rearrangement joins TRBV30 to TRBJ2-2, with a possible D match to TRBD2 (5 bases). V dropped 1 base and J dropped 5 bases, with 8 bases sitting between them. From germline, CDR1 is GTSNPN and CDR2 SVGIG (reference sequence). CDR3 length: 13 amino acids. CDR3: CAWSATSTGELFF. Here the CDR3 DNA reads TGTGCCTGGAGTGCTACTAGTACCGGGGAGCTGTTTTTT.

The J gene is TRBJ2-7, the V gene TRBV6-5; TRBD1 matches at 12 bases. Germline trimming cut 7 bases from V and 4 bases from J; bases unmatched to any gene: 8. The CDR3 extends over 15 amino acids. Germline V gene data show CDR1 as MNHEY and CDR2 as SVGAGI. CDR3 DNA sequence: TGTGCCAGCACTTCAGGGACAGGGGGCACTTACGAGCAGTACTTC. Amino acids: CASTSGTGGTYEQYF.

As for this clonotype: The CDR3 carries no conserved terminal phenylalanine or tryptophan, so it likely arises from a read error. The DNA is omitted, as the CDR3 cannot be located on it reliably, and the CDR3 follows TCRdb's listing. J is TRBJ1-1 and V is TRBV6-1; TRBD1, the D gene given by the table, was not confirmed from the DNA. Germline values: CDR1 MNHNS, CDR2 SASEGT. The CDR3 spans 14 amino acids, including both terminal residues. CDR3 amino acids: CASSQGASNTEACL.

This clonotype was observed at least ten times. The rearrangement joins TRBV2 to TRBJ1-1; TRBD1 matches 9 bases. Per the germline V gene, CDR1 is SNHLY and CDR2 is FYNNEI. CDR3 length: 16 residues. V dropped 7 bases and J dropped 10; count of bases not matched to a gene: 19. This chain's CDR3 is CASNPTSGQGWEAAFF. CDR3 nucleotide sequence: TGTGCCAGCAATCCGACCTCGGGACAGGGCTGGGAGGCAGCTTTCTTT.

CDR3 region: CSASRGQGDTEAFF. The CDR3 DNA follows: TGCAGTGCTAGCCGAGGACAGGGGGACACTGAAGCTTTCTTT. The chain is built from TRBV20-1 and TRBJ1-1; TRBD1 agrees at 10 bases. The trim removed 3 bases at V and 3 bases at J, leaving 4 bases unmatched. Germline V lookup: CDR1 DFQATT, CDR2 SNEGSKA (reference sequence). CDR3 length: 14 residues.

This clonotype was counted ten times or more. This chain connects TRBV11-2 to TRBJ2-4; D possibly corresponds to TRBD1 (5 bases). The CDR3 is 15 amino acids. Trimming shortened V by 2 bases and J by 0 bases, and 8 bases separated the two germline ends. Germline V CDR1 and CDR2: SGHAT, FQNNGV. CDR3 region: CASSLKGLAKNIQYF. The CDR3 DNA reads as TGTGCCAGCAGCTTAAAGGGGCTAGCCAAAAACATTCAGTACTTC.

This clonotype was seen ten or more times. The CDR3 here is CASSPRRVITGELFF. CDR3 nucleotides: TGTGCCAGCAGCCCCCGGAGGGTAATCACCGGGGAGCTGTTTTTT. The chain carries TRBV11-2 and TRBJ2-2, with D possibly TRBD2 on 6 matching bases. V was pared by 5 bases and J by 4 bases, with 14 bases between. The CDR3 length is 15 residues. Germline CDR1 SGHAT, CDR2 FQNNGV.

V usage is TRBV20-1 and J usage is TRBJ2-2, with TRBD2 matching 8 bases. This CDR3 is built from 15 residues. Germline loops: CDR1 DFQATT, CDR2 SNEGSKA (reference sequence). Losses at the gene ends were 6 bases for V and 2 bases for J; bases not matched to a gene: 8. The CDR3 sequence: CSATQRGRNTGELFF. CDR3 nucleotides: TGCAGTGCCACCCAGCGGGGGAGAAACACCGGGGAGCTGTTTTTT.

This clonotype was seen ten or more times. CDR3 loop: CASSFGSGYQETQYF. Here the CDR3 DNA reads TGCGCCAGCAGCTTTGGTAGCGGGTACCAAGAGACCCAGTACTTC. The rearrangement uses TRBV5-1 and TRBJ2-5, with 7 positions matching TRBD2. This CDR3 is 15 amino acids long. Germline V gene data show CDR1 as SGHRS and CDR2 as YFSETQ. V trimming: 2 bases; J trimming: 0 bases; junction bases outside the gene matches: 4.

V is TRBV28 and J is TRBJ1-5; 10 nucleotides agree with TRBD1. The V gene's germline CDR1 is MDHEN and CDR2 SYDVKM. The CDR3 sequence is 16 residues long. Unmatched junction bases numbered 6, after V lost 5 bases and J lost 2 bases. CDR3 coding DNA: TGTGCCAGCAGTCAATCCGGGACAGGGGGCAATCAGCCCCAGCATTTT. It translates to CASSQSGTGGNQPQHF.

This chain joins TRBV24-1 and TRBJ2-5; a weak D match, TRBD1 (7 bases). Trimming pared 4 bases from V and 12 bases from J, leaving 14 bases between. This CDR3 comprises 12 residues. Germline V CDR1 and CDR2: KGHDR, SFDVKD. The CDR3 DNA follows: TGTGCCACCAGTGACAGGGGGGAGACGGAGTACTTC. Residues: CATSDRGETEYF.

This clonotype came up a few times. The chain carries TRBV18 and TRBJ2-7; D not resolved. Germline V gene lookup returns CDR1 KGHSH and CDR2 LQKENI. With 2 bases removed from V and 0 bases from J, the gap between germline ends came to 5 bases. The CDR3 covers 13 residues. In nucleotides, the CDR3 is TGTGCCAGCTCACCAAAACGCTCCTACGAGCAGTACTTC. Its protein product is CASSPKRSYEQYF.

This clonotype came up a few times. The gene calls are TRBV28 and TRBJ2-7; 8 nucleotides align to TRBD2. Germline V gene sequence: CDR1 MDHEN, CDR2 SYDVKM. The CDR3 runs to 16 residues. The trim removed 5 bases at V and 0 bases at J, leaving 9 bases unmatched. CDR3 region: CASSTPGGGSSYEQYF. CDR3 bases: TGTGCCAGCAGTACTCCGGGGGGGGGCAGCTCCTACGAGCAGTACTTC.

In its sample, this clonotype was seen many times. The J gene is TRBJ1-1, the V gene TRBV20-1, with D perhaps TRBD1 (6 bases). Germline assignment: CDR1 DFQATT and CDR2 SNEGSKA (reference sequence). This CDR3 is 12 amino acids long. Trimming removed 3 bases from V and 5 bases from J, with 10 bases in between. Here the CDR3 reads CSASSQGTEAFF. CDR3 sequence (DNA): TGCAGTGCTAGTTCCCAGGGGACTGAAGCTTTCTTT.

This clonotype has ten or more counts. The chain links TRBV2 to TRBJ1-1, with D unclear. The CDR3 contains 13 residues. CDR1 SNHLY and CDR2 FYNNEI come from the germline V gene. The V gene lost 8 bases and the J gene lost 2 bases, with 12 bases spanning the gap. CDR3 protein: CASEPGKNTEAFF. The CDR3 DNA reads TGTGCCAGCGAACCAGGAAAAAACACTGAAGCTTTCTTT.

The chain is built from TRBV29-1 and TRBJ2-5; tentatively, D is TRBD1 (6 bases). The CDR3 has 12 amino acids. V lost 8 bases and J 2 bases, leaving 12 bases between the germline ends. Germline V gene data show CDR1 as SQVTM and CDR2 as ANQGSEA. In DNA, the CDR3 is TGCAGCTCCCAAAGGGGGCAAGAGACCCAGTACTTC. It codes for CSSQRGQETQYF.

Many counts were recorded for this clonotype. The chain links TRBV5-1 to TRBJ1-3; weak D call: TRBD1 (5 bases). V lost 4 bases and J lost 0, with 20 bases in between. The CDR3 loop spans 18 amino acids. The germline CDR1 and CDR2 sequences are SGHRS and YFSETQ. The DNA for the CDR3 is TGCGCCAGCAGCCCTCGGACGGGACTTCTGTCCTCTGGAAACACCATATATTTT. Residues: CASSPRTGLLSSGNTIYF.

There are many counts of this clonotype. V gene TRBV12-3 or TRBV12-4 combines with J gene TRBJ2-3; D remains ambiguous. The ends were cut back, 3 bases at V and 1 base at J, with 17 bases in the middle. The CDR3 extends over 17 amino acids. CDR3 sequence (DNA): TGTGCCAGCAGTTTCCCGGACGACCATGAAGGCACAGATACGCAGTATTTT. This gives the protein CASSFPDDHEGTDTQYF.

This clonotype was recorded many times. The genes are TRBV10-3 and TRBJ2-5; tentatively, D is TRBD2 (6 bases). Trimming removed 2 bases at V and 3 bases at J, with 16 bases between. The length of the CDR3 is 16 residues. From germline, CDR1 is ENHRY and CDR2 SYGVKD. The CDR3 sequence is CAISEQFSGGEETQYF. Written as DNA, the CDR3 is TGTGCCATCAGTGAGCAGTTCAGCGGAGGGGAAGAGACCCAGTACTTC.

The chain is built from TRBV12-3 or TRBV12-4 and TRBJ2-3; D is uncertain. The CDR3 is made up of 15 amino acids. V was pared by 4 bases and J by 0 bases, with 11 bases between. Here the CDR3 DNA reads TGTGCCAGCAGTTATTTTCTACTTAGCACAGATACGCAGTATTTT. It specifies CASSYFLLSTDTQYF.

This clonotype was seen at least ten times. A single base separates this from a much larger clone, so it may be a read error. The conserved final phenylalanine or tryptophan is absent from the CDR3, which likely points to a read error. V gene TRBV6-2 or TRBV6-3 combines with J gene TRBJ2-7; TRBD1 agrees at 7 bases. V lost 2 bases, J lost 3 bases, and 4 bases stayed unmatched. CDR3 size: 14 residues. Germline V gives CDR1 MNHEY, CDR2 SVGEGT. The CDR3 nucleotides read TGTGCCAGCAGTTACACCGCAGGGGGCTACGAGCAGTACTCC. Its translation is CASSYTAGGYEQYS.

The chain links TRBV10-3 to TRBJ1-1; 11 positions match TRBD1. The CDR3 loop spans 13 amino acids. CDR1 ENHRY and CDR2 SYGVKD come from the germline V gene. J gave up 4 bases and V 10 bases, and 5 bases lay outside the gene matches. The CDR3: CATGQGAGTEAFF. Here the CDR3 DNA reads TGTGCCACAGGACAGGGGGCGGGCACTGAAGCTTTCTTT.

V usage is TRBV2 and J usage is TRBJ2-5, with 7 bases matching TRBD2. The CDR3 is made up of 14 amino acids. V shed 5 bases and J 1 base; nucleotides not matched to a gene: 4. CDR1 is SNHLY, CDR2 FYNNEI, per germline. CDR3 residues: CASSSGTPQETQYF. Here the CDR3 DNA reads TGTGCCAGCAGTAGCGGGACCCCCCAAGAGACCCAGTACTTC.

CDR3 protein: CASSLYGTGYSYEQYF. The CDR3 nucleotides read TGTGCCAGCAGTTTATACGGGACAGGATACTCCTACGAGCAGTACTTC. The V call is TRBV28, the J call TRBJ2-7; TRBD1 aligns across 8 bases. The J segment lost 0 bases and the V segment lost 1 base, leaving 5 bases of the junction unmatched. This CDR3 has 16 amino acids. Germline V gives CDR1 MDHEN, CDR2 SYDVKM.

This clonotype was counted between two and nine times. This chain uses TRBV30 with TRBJ2-7; a weak D match, TRBD2 (6 bases). The CDR3 sequence is 10 residues long. Per germline, CDR1 GTSNPN and CDR2 SVGIG (reference sequence). The CDR3 protein is CAAGLYEQYF. Written as DNA, the CDR3 is TGTGCGGCGGGACTCTACGAGCAGTACTTC.

This clonotype was detected ten times or more. The genes are TRBV6-2 or TRBV6-3 and TRBJ2-6; D not resolved. Trimming left V 0 bases short and J 5 bases short, with 14 bases between. The CDR3 consists of 17 residues. Germline CDR1 reads MNHEY; CDR2 reads SVGEGT. In DNA form, the CDR3 reads TGTGCCAGCAGTTACTCCCCGGATGGGTGGAGGGCCAACGTCCTGACTTTC. This codes for CASSYSPDGWRANVLTF.

This clonotype has ten or more counts. The J gene is TRBJ2-6, the V gene TRBV24-1; D might be TRBD1 (5 bases). V lost 0 bases to trimming and J lost 2 bases, with 10 bases between them. The CDR3 totals 17 residues. Germline CDR1 KGHDR, CDR2 SFDVKD. CDR3 amino acids: CATSDLHARAGANVLTF. The CDR3 DNA reads as TGTGCCACCAGTGATTTGCACGCCAGGGCTGGGGCCAACGTCCTGACTTTC.